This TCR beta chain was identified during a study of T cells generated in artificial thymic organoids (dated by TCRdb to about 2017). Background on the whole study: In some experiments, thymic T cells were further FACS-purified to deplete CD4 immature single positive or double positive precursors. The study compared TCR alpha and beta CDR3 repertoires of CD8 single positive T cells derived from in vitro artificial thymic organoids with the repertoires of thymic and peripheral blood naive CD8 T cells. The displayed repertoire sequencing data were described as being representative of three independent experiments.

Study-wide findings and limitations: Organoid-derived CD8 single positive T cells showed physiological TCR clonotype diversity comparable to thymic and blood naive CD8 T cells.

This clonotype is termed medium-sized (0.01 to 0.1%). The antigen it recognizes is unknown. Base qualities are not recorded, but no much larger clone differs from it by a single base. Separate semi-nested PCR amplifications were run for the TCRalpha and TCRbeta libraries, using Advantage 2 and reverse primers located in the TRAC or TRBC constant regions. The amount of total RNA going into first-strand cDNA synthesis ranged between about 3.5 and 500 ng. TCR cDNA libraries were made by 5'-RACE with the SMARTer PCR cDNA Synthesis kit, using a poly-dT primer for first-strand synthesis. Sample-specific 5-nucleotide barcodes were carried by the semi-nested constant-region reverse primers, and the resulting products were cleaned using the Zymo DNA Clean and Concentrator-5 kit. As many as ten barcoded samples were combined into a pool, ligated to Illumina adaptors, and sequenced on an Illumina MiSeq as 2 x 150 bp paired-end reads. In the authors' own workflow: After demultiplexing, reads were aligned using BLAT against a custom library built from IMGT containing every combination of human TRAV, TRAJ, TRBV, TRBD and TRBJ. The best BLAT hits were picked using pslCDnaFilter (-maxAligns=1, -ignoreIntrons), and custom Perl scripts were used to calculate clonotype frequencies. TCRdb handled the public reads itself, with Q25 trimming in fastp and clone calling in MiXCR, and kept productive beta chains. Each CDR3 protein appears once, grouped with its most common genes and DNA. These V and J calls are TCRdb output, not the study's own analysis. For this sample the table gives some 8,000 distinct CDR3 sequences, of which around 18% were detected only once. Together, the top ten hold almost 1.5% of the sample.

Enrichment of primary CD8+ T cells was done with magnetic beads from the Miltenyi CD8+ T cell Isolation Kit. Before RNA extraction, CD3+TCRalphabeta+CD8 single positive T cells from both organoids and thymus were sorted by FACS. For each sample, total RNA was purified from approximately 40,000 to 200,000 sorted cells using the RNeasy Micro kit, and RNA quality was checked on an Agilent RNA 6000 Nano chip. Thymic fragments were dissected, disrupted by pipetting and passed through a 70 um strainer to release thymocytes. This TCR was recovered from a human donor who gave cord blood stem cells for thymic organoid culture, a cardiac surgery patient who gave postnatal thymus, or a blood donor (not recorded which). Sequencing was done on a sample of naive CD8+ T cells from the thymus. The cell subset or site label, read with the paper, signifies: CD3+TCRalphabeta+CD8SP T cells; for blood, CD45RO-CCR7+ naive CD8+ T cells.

The DNA reads TGTGCCAGCAGTGAAAGACAGGGGGGAAATCAGCCCCAGCATTTT. This codes for CASSERQGGNQPQHF. The rearrangement combines TRBV6-1 with TRBJ1-5, with 9 bases in between that match TRBD1. Sequences MNHNS (CDR1) and SASEGT (CDR2) are obtained from the germline V gene. The CDR3 starts with the cysteine, ends with the phenylalanine, and has 15 residues. Here the CDR3 DNA is all that survives: 45 bases in frame from base 1. Germline trimming: 2 bases from V, 4 bases from J; junction bases outside gene matches: 3.